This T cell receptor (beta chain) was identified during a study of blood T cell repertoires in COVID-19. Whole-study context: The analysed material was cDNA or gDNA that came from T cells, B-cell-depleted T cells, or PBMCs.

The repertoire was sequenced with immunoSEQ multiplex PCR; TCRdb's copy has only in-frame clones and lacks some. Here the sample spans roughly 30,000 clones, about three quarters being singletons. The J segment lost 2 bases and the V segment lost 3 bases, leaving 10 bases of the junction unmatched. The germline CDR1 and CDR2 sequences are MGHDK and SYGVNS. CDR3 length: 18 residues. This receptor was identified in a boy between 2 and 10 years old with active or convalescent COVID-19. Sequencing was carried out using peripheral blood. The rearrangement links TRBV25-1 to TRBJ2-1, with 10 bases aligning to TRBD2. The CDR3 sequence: CASSDKVSGRSPYNEQFF. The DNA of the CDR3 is TGTGCCAGCAGTGATAAGGTTAGCGGGAGGAGTCCCTACAATGAGCAGTTCTTC.